These T cell receptor beta chains were read from a single sample in a study of OX40 agonist ivuxolimab in advanced cancers. The table came from immunoSEQ multiplex PCR; TCRdb's copy has only in-frame clones and leaves some out. The sample includes approximately 80,000 clones, less than 95% seen only once; the top ten take 0.33%. The input for sequencing was CD4+ or CD8+ T cells sorted from blood, taken in a trial of the OX40 agonist ivuxolimab. Source of these receptors: an adult with an advanced solid tumor such as melanoma, head and neck, liver or kidney cancer. The CDR3 runs from the conserved cysteine through the conserved F or W. Each record gives: J gene, clone size, D gene, V gene, CDR3 DNA, CDR3 protein. The D gene is left open where the match is weak. The size entry is marked missing in some rows and otherwise reads once, few, many or a size class.

J gene: TRBJ1-2
clone size: -
D gene: -
V gene: TRBV7-3
CDR3 DNA: TGTGCCAGCAGCTCGGCACCGGGCCGTATTCAGGAGGGCTACACCTTC
CDR3 protein: CASSSAPGRIQEGYTF

J gene: TRBJ2-1
clone size: -
D gene: TRBD2
V gene: TRBV18
CDR3 DNA: TGTGCCAGCTCGGAGCTTAGCGGGGGGGCCTCCTATGAGCAGTTCTTC
CDR3 protein: CASSELSGGASYEQFF

J gene: TRBJ1-2
clone size: -
D gene: -
V gene: TRBV9
CDR3 DNA: TGTGCCAGCAGCCCGACCGGGAACTATGGCTACACCTTC
CDR3 protein: CASSPTGNYGYTF

J gene: TRBJ1-2
clone size: -
D gene: -
V gene: TRBV18
CDR3 DNA: TGTGCCAGCTCACCGGGCAGGGAGGGCCGGGCCTATGGCTACACCTTC
CDR3 protein: CASSPGREGRAYGYTF

J gene: TRBJ1-6
clone size: -
D gene: -
V gene: TRBV7-9
CDR3 DNA: TGTGCCAGCAGCGTAGATTGGGGGACGGATAATTCACCCCTCCACTTT
CDR3 protein: CASSVDWGTDNSPLHF

J gene: TRBJ1-2
clone size: -
D gene: -
V gene: TRBV6-1
CDR3 DNA: TGTGCCAGCAGCCGGGACACCTACGAGACCTATGGCTACACCTTC
CDR3 protein: CASSRDTYETYGYTF

J gene: TRBJ1-6
clone size: -
D gene: -
V gene: TRBV7-9
CDR3 DNA: TGTGCCAGCAGCCCAAACGGCGGGAATTCACCCCTCCACTTT
CDR3 protein: CASSPNGGNSPLHF

J gene: TRBJ1-3
clone size: -
D gene: -
V gene: TRBV7-9
CDR3 DNA: TGTGCCACCGCGAACGGGCGGGTGGGAAACACCATATATTTT
CDR3 protein: CATANGRVGNTIYF

J gene: TRBJ2-1
clone size: -
D gene: -
V gene: TRBV30
CDR3 DNA: TGTGCCTGGAGTGTGGGGAAGAGCTCCTACAATGAGCAGTTCTTC
CDR3 protein: CAWSVGKSSYNEQFF

J gene: TRBJ2-3
clone size: once
D gene: TRBD1
V gene: TRBV11-2
CDR3 DNA: TGTGCCAGCAGCCCGCGGACAGGGGCGTCAGATACGCAGTATTTT
CDR3 protein: CASSPRTGASDTQYF

J gene: TRBJ2-1
clone size: -
D gene: TRBD2
V gene: TRBV5-6
CDR3 DNA: TGTGCCAGCAGCTTGAGTGTTAGCGGGGGATACAATGAGCAGTTCTTC
CDR3 protein: CASSLSVSGGYNEQFF

J gene: TRBJ2-3
clone size: once
D gene: -
V gene: TRBV6-1
CDR3 DNA: TGTGCCAGCAGTGGTGCAGTTTCAAGCACAGATACGCAGTATTTT
CDR3 protein: CASSGAVSSTDTQYF

J gene: TRBJ1-2
clone size: -
D gene: -
V gene: TRBV9
CDR3 DNA: TGTGCCAGCAGCGCAACAGGGACCTATGGCTACACCTTC
CDR3 protein: CASSATGTYGYTF

J gene: TRBJ1-1
clone size: -
D gene: -
V gene: TRBV30
CDR3 DNA: TGTGCCTGGGGTGCACAGTACACTGAAGCTTTCTTT
CDR3 protein: CAWGAQYTEAFF

J gene: TRBJ2-1
clone size: -
D gene: TRBD2
V gene: TRBV2
CDR3 DNA: TGTGCCAGGGGGAGCGGGAGGTCCTACAATGAGCAGTTCTTC
CDR3 protein: CARGSGRSYNEQFF

J gene: TRBJ2-2
clone size: -
D gene: -
V gene: TRBV9
CDR3 DNA: TGTGCCAGCAGCCTAAGAGTAGGGGCCGGGGAGCTGTTTTTT
CDR3 protein: CASSLRVGAGELFF

J gene: TRBJ2-5
clone size: -
D gene: -
V gene: TRBV27
CDR3 DNA: TGTGCCAGCAGGCCCCTCCCAGGGGGCGGGAGGGAGACCCAGTACTTC
CDR3 protein: CASRPLPGGGRETQYF

J gene: TRBJ1-3
clone size: -
D gene: TRBD1
V gene: TRBV19
CDR3 DNA: TGTGCCAGTAGTAGGACAGGGGGCCGCGGATCCTCTGGAAACACCATATATTTT
CDR3 protein: CASSRTGGRGSSGNTIYF

J gene: TRBJ2-5
clone size: -
D gene: -
V gene: TRBV9
CDR3 DNA: TGTGCCAGCAGCCTGGGTTCTGCGGGGTTGGGTGAGACCCAGTACTTC
CDR3 protein: CASSLGSAGLGETQYF